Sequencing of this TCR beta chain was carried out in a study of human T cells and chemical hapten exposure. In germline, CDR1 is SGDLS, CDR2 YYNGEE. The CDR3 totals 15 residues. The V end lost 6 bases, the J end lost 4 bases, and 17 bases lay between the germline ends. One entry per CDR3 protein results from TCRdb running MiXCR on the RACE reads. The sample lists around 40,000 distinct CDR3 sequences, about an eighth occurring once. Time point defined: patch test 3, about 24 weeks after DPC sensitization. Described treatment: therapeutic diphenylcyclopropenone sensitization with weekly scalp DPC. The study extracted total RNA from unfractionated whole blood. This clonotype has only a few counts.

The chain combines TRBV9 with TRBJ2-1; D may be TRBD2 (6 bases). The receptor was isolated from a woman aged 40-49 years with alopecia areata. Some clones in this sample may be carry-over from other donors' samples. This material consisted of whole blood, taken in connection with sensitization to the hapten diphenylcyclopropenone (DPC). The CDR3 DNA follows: TGTGCCAGCACCAGAGGTGGGGGGAGTTACAATGAGCAGTTCTTC. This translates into CASTRGGGSYNEQFF.